A selection of T cell receptor beta chains follows, all from one sample in a study of cytomegalovirus exposure and HLA in healthy donors. Sequencing used immunoSEQ multiplex PCR; TCRdb keeps in-frame clones, though not all of them. The table lists 120,000 to 150,000 clones, roughly 90% of them singletons. The specimen was PBMCs. The receptors come from a man aged 18-30 years in good health and CMV-seropositive. Each CDR3 is given without its conserved first and last residue.

v_call cdr3_aa
TRBV19 ASSLNPGGGQPQH
TRBV5-6 ASRRRTSGSSYNEQF
TRBV28 ASSSDRQVQNEQF
TRBV5-5 ASFPGTGSSGANVLT
TRBV9 ASSVGSQAFSEQY
TRBV6-5 ASRTSRGETQY
TRBV30 AWSQGLGEKLF
TRBV4-1 ASTAGGFGELF
TRBV5-6 ASSFPASSGNTIY
TRBV6-5 ASSYGFTYGYT
TRBV6-1 ASSGWTSGNEQF
TRBV28 ASSSPSSPLH
TRBV30 AWSGDTLLNQPQH
TRBV5-6 ASSPSFGQGGDTEAF